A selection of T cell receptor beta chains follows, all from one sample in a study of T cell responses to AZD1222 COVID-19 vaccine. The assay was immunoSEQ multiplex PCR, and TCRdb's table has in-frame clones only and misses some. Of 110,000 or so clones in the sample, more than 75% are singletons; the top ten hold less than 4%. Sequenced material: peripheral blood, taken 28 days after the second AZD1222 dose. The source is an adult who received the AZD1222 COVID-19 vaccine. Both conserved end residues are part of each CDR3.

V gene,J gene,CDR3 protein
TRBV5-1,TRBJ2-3,CASSPRQGSDTQYF
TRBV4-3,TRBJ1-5,CASSQGVWQPQHF
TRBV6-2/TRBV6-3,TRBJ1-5,CASSYHTGGDQPQHF
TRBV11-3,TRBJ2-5,CASSLEGAETQYF
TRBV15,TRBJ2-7,CATSRASGRAGMRNEQYF
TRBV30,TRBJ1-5,CAWSVPPGATPQHF
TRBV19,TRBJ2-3,CASRTPLAGADTQYF
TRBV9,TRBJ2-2,CASSGYVLAGEHGELFF
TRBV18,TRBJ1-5,CASSLGPLNQPQHF
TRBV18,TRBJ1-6,CASSPLQGGSPLHF
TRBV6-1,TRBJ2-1,CASRRGGNNEQFF
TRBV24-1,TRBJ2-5,CATSDALRANQETQYF
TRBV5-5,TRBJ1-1,CASSLDRNPEAFF
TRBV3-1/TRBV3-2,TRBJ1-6,CASSQRTGGSSRSPLHF
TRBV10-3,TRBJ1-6,CAIGSPESPLHF
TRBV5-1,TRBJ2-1,CASSLGRGGNEQFF